This T cell receptor beta chain came from a study of pediatric ulcerative colitis. CDR1 and CDR2 (germline): LNHDA, SQIVND (reference sequence). V shed 1 base and J shed 1 base, with 22 bases lying between them. The CDR3 totals 19 residues. Before the diagnostic colonoscopy, ulcerative colitis patients were free of immunosuppressive medication. Worth noting for this clone: Its cognate antigen is unknown.

Notes on the study in general: Blood-rectal clonal overlap within each person was significantly higher in ulcerative colitis patients than controls. Substantially fewer templates came from two patients' blood samples.

Clones were sequenced by immunoSEQ multiplex PCR, and TCRdb holds only the in-frame ones, with some missing. In the table there are around 64,000 clones, 70% to 80% of which are singletons. This chain links TRBV19 with TRBJ1-1; D might be TRBD1 (5 bases). Material: blood. The receptor was isolated from a boy under 18 with moderate ulcerative colitis. CDR3 sequence reads: CASSIGRSGPTIPNTEAFF. CDR3 DNA sequence: TGTGCCAGTAGTATAGGTCGTTCGGGGCCCACAATCCCGAACACTGAAGCTTTCTTT.